Below are 23 T cell receptor beta chains sequenced from a single sample in a study of control samples from healthy donors and cancer patients (dated by TCRdb to 2019 to 2021). The receptor library was made with the immunoSEQ multiplex PCR assay. Sourced from immuneACCESS, this table was stored by TCRdb with only in-frame sequences that have V and J called. A share of the clones is absent; for the studies checked, an unresolved V gene accounts for under half, and the remainder has no known explanation. The sample yields approximately 94,000 clones; approximately 93% were counted once. The ten top clones hold 0.92% of the sample. The material sequenced was blood. The origin of the receptors is a woman in her 30s in good health.

The chain recombines TRBV3-1 (or the pseudogene TRBV3-2) with TRBJ1-6, with a tentative D call TRBD1 (5 bases). With 1 base removed from V and 2 bases from J, the gap between germline ends came to 12 bases. Germline CDR1 and CDR2: LGHDT and YNNKEL (reference sequence). The length of the CDR3 is 17 residues. This chain's CDR3 is CASSQVARETYNSPLHF. The CDR3 DNA reads TGTGCCAGCAGCCAAGTGGCCAGGGAGACCTATAATTCACCCCTCCACTTT.

The chain links TRBV3-1 (or the pseudogene TRBV3-2) to TRBJ1-1, with D maybe TRBD1 (5 bases). The CDR3 covers 14 residues. The germline V and J ends were trimmed by 6 bases and 7 bases, with 18 bases remaining between them. Germline lookup yields CDR1 LGHDT and CDR2 YNNKEL (reference sequence). The CDR3 DNA reads as TGTGCCAGCAGGGGGGTAGTAACAGACAGTGAAGCTTTCTTT. This codes for CASRGVVTDSEAFF.

V and J are TRBV6-1 and TRBJ1-3; D remains unclear. V lost 2 bases, J lost 0 bases, and 8 bases lay in between. The CDR3 consists of 15 residues. Per the germline V gene, CDR1 is MNHNS and CDR2 is SASEGT. CDR3 loop: CASSEWAASGNTIYF. The CDR3 DNA sequence: TGTGCCAGCAGTGAATGGGCTGCCTCTGGAAACACCATATATTTT.

The gene calls are TRBV20-1 and TRBJ2-5, with a possible D match to TRBD2 (5 bases). V lost 2 bases, J lost 4 bases, and 5 bases lay in between. The CDR3 length is 11 residues. CDR1 and CDR2 (germline): DFQATT, SNEGSKA (reference sequence). The CDR3 is CSARSGETQYF. CDR3 DNA sequence: TGCAGTGCTAGAAGCGGAGAGACCCAGTACTTC.

The rearrangement joins TRBV6-5 to TRBJ2-7, with 8 bases that match TRBD1. Germline V gene lookup returns CDR1 MNHEY and CDR2 SVGAGI. The CDR3 contains 15 residues. V was pared by 0 bases and J by 11 bases, with 12 bases of the junction left unmatched. The CDR3 protein is CASSYSGQGRLDEYF. The CDR3 nucleotides are TGTGCCAGCAGTTACTCAGGACAGGGCCGCCTAGACGAGTACTTC.

J is TRBJ2-3 and V is TRBV7-9, with unresolved D. CDR3 length equals 11 residues. The ends were cut back, 5 bases at V and 2 bases at J, with 2 bases in the middle. Germline CDR1 SEHNR, CDR2 FQNEAQ (reference sequence). The CDR3 region is CASSPTDTQYF. The CDR3 nucleotides are TGTGCCAGCAGCCCCACAGATACGCAGTATTTT.

The chain couples TRBV27 to TRBJ2-2, with D possibly being TRBD1 (6 bases). The CDR3 sequence is 14 residues long. Per the germline V gene, CDR1 is MNHEY and CDR2 is SMNVEV (reference sequence). V lost 6 bases and J lost 5, with 13 bases in between. The CDR3 sequence: CASRYRVGTGELFF. CDR3 coding DNA: TGTGCCAGCAGATACAGGGTGGGGACCGGGGAGCTGTTTTTT.

This clone was observed a single time. The chain uses TRBV5-1 and TRBJ1-1; tentatively, D is TRBD1 (5 bases). Germline CDR1 is SGHRS and CDR2 is YFSETQ. The V end lost 4 bases, the J end lost 7 bases, and 20 bases lay between the germline ends. The CDR3 is made up of 15 amino acids. CDR3 sequence (DNA): TGCGCCAGCAGCCCCGTGGCGGCAGGGCGGGGTGAAGCTTTCTTT. Translated: CASSPVAAGRGEAFF.

The rearrangement links TRBV5-4 to TRBJ1-2; the D gene is possibly TRBD1 (6 bases). Between the trimmed V and J ends, which lost 0 bases and 4 bases, there was a span of 7 bases. Germline values: CDR1 SGHNT, CDR2 YYREEE (reference sequence). This CDR3 is 13 amino acids long. CDR3 in amino acids: CASSLDRVYGYTF. CDR3 bases: TGTGCCAGCAGCTTGGACAGGGTCTATGGCTACACCTTC.

The rearrangement links TRBV30 to TRBJ2-3; no clear D gene. The V gene's germline CDR1 is GTSNPN and CDR2 SVGIG (reference sequence). With 0 bases removed from V and 2 bases from J, the gap between germline ends came to 6 bases. The CDR3 is made up of 13 amino acids. The CDR3: CAWSVAPTDTQYF. The CDR3, as DNA: TGTGCCTGGAGTGTAGCGCCCACAGATACGCAGTATTTT.

This clone was recorded once. This chain connects TRBV5-4 to TRBJ2-1; 11 bases align to TRBD2. Germline assignment: CDR1 SGHNT and CDR2 YYREEE (reference sequence). Trimming at V came to 4 bases and at J to 7 bases, leaving 7 bases not matched to a gene. This CDR3 spans 15 amino acids. The CDR3 DNA is TGTGCCAGCAGCCGACAGACTAGCGGGGCTAATGAGCAGTTCTTC. This codes for CASSRQTSGANEQFF.

The chain uses TRBV11-2 and TRBJ2-7; 9 positions match TRBD1. The CDR3 covers 15 residues. V trimming: 1 base; J trimming: 1 base; junction bases outside the gene matches: 2. Germline V CDR1 and CDR2: SGHAT, FQNNGV. CDR3 bases: TGTGCCAGCAGCTTAGGCGGGACAGGGTCCTACGAGCAGTACTTC. Protein product: CASSLGGTGSYEQYF.

The rearrangement uses TRBV5-1 and TRBJ1-6; 7 nucleotides agree with TRBD1. The V segment lost 5 bases and the J segment 8 bases; nucleotides outside the gene matches: 7. The CDR3 totals 14 residues. CDR1 is SGHRS, CDR2 YFSETQ, per germline. The CDR3 spells CASSLGQLYSPLHF. CDR3 DNA: TGCGCCAGCAGTCTGGGACAGTTGTATTCACCCCTCCACTTT.

This clone was detected once. V gene TRBV12-3 or TRBV12-4 combines with J gene TRBJ1-5; tentatively, D is TRBD1 (6 bases). V lost 4 bases and J 11 bases, leaving 12 bases between the germline ends. The CDR3 is made up of 12 amino acids. CDR3 sequence: CASSYYTGTQHF. The CDR3 region has the DNA TGTGCCAGCAGTTACTACACAGGGACCCAGCATTTT.

The V call is TRBV9, the J call TRBJ1-1, with TRBD1 identical over 7 bases. Per the germline V gene, CDR1 is SGDLS and CDR2 is YYNGEE. This CDR3 has 14 amino acids. V shed 4 bases, J shed 3 bases, and the junction held 6 bases outside the gene matches. The CDR3 nucleotides read TGTGCCAGCAGCTTCCAGGGGGTTGACACTGAAGCTTTCTTT. This sequence encodes CASSFQGVDTEAFF.

This clone was recorded only once. The chain uses TRBV4-1 and TRBJ1-5; TRBD1 matches at 8 bases. Per germline, CDR1 MGHRA and CDR2 YSYEKL. Losses at the gene ends were 4 bases for V and 2 bases for J; bases not matched to a gene: 10. CDR3 size: 17 residues. DNA of the CDR3: TGCGCCAGCAGCCCCCCCGGCAGGGGGCAGGGCAATCAGCCCCAGCATTTT. Amino acids: CASSPPGRGQGNQPQHF.

The CDR3 DNA is TGTGCCAGCAGCCAAGAGGGGACAGGGAACACTGAAGCTTTCTTT. Protein product: CASSQEGTGNTEAFF. The V and J genes are TRBV4-2 and TRBJ1-1; 8 bases line up with TRBD1. CDR3 length: 15 residues. The V and J ends lost 0 bases and 1 base, in that order; junction bases with no gene match: 1. Germline loops: CDR1 LGHNA, CDR2 YNFKEQ.

The rearrangement uses TRBV19 and TRBJ1-1; D might be TRBD1 (5 bases). Trimming cost V 1 base and J 9 bases, with 18 bases left between them. Germline assignment: CDR1 LNHDA and CDR2 SQIVND (reference sequence). The CDR3 length is 15 residues. This CDR3 is CASSIGRGSTVKAFF. In DNA, the CDR3 is TGTGCCAGTAGTATAGGGCGGGGCTCCACCGTGAAAGCTTTCTTT. The complete variable domain, with remaining parts taken from reference TRBV19 and TRBJ1-1, reads DGGITQSPKYLFRKEGQNVTLSCEQNLNHDAMYWYRQDPGQGLRLIYYSQIVNDFQKGDIAEGYSVSREKKESFPLTVTSAQKNPTAFYLCASSIGRGSTVKAFFGQGTRLTVV.

The V and J genes are TRBV25-1 and TRBJ1-1; 9 positions agree with TRBD1. The ends lost 4 bases at V and 9 bases at J; junction bases unmatched: 12. This CDR3 has 15 residues. CDR1 is MGHDK and CDR2 is SYGVNS in the germline V gene. The CDR3 sequence is CASSASSGQGSKAFF. DNA of the CDR3: TGTGCCAGCAGTGCTTCCTCCGGACAGGGGAGTAAAGCTTTCTTT. The variable domain in full, with the rest retrieved from reference TRBV25-1 and TRBJ1-1, is EADIYQTPRYLVIGTGKKITLECSQTMGHDKMYWYQQDPGMELHLIHYSYGVNSTEKGDLSSESTVSRIRTEHFPLTLESARPSHTSQYLCASSASSGQGSKAFFGQGTRLTVV.

The genes are TRBV18 and TRBJ1-5; D might be TRBD1 (5 bases). This CDR3 is 19 amino acids long. Germline CDR1 reads KGHSH; CDR2 reads LQKENI. Trimming pared 3 bases from V and 1 base from J, leaving 22 bases between. The DNA for the CDR3 is TGTGCCAGCTCACCTTTGGGGGGACTCACGAGGGTCAGCAATCAGCCCCAGCATTTT. Protein: CASSPLGGLTRVSNQPQHF.

The chain employs TRBV30 and TRBJ1-2; unclear D gene. V gave up 1 base and J gave up 5 bases, with 20 bases separating them. This CDR3 has 16 residues. Germline lookup yields CDR1 GTSNPN and CDR2 SVGIG (reference sequence). CDR3 protein: CAWSGSYITFPYGYTF. DNA of the CDR3: TGTGCCTGGAGTGGGTCCTATATCACCTTTCCTTATGGCTACACCTTC.

The V and J genes are TRBV10-2 and TRBJ1-5, with D unresolved. V shed 5 bases and J shed 9 bases, with 11 bases lying between them. There are 12 residues in the CDR3. Germline values: CDR1 WSHSY, CDR2 SAAADI. Here the CDR3 DNA reads TGCGCCAGCAGTACTGAGCTTTGGCCCCAGCATTTT. Protein sequence: CASSTELWPQHF.

This chain joins TRBV6-5 and TRBJ2-1; the D call may be TRBD1 or TRBD2 (5 bases each). Germline V gene lookup returns CDR1 MNHEY and CDR2 SVGAGI. The CDR3 sequence is 13 residues long. V shed 5 bases and J shed 6 bases, with 11 bases lying between them. This CDR3 is CASSRGRGNEQFF. The CDR3 DNA reads as TGTGCCAGCAGTAGGGGACGGGGCAATGAGCAGTTCTTC.